This TCR beta chain comes out of a study of glioma-infiltrating T cells after dendritic cell vaccination. General study findings and limits: Higher TCR clonality did not directly relate to longer survival. Few patients contributed both blood and tumor specimens. Longer survival after dendritic cell vaccination followed higher pretreatment TIL content.

Primers: 60 V beta forward and 13 J beta reverse. The method was immunoSEQ multiplex PCR; TCRdb's version includes in-frame clones alone and lacks a portion of them. The sample shows about 95,000 clones, under 90% of them seen only once. To note about this clone: What it binds is unknown.

The germline CDR1 and CDR2 sequences are MNHEY and SVGAGI. V trimming: 5 bases; J trimming: 7 bases; junction bases outside the gene matches: 4. This CDR3 region has 13 residues. The clonotype was recovered from a human donor with glioblastoma. This chain uses TRBV6-5 with TRBJ1-5; 8 bases fit TRBD1. This specimen was blood, taken before dendritic cell vaccination. DNA of the CDR3: TGTGCCAGCAGTGACAGGGGAAGGCAGCCCCAGCATTTT. Amino acid sequence: CASSDRGRQPQHF.